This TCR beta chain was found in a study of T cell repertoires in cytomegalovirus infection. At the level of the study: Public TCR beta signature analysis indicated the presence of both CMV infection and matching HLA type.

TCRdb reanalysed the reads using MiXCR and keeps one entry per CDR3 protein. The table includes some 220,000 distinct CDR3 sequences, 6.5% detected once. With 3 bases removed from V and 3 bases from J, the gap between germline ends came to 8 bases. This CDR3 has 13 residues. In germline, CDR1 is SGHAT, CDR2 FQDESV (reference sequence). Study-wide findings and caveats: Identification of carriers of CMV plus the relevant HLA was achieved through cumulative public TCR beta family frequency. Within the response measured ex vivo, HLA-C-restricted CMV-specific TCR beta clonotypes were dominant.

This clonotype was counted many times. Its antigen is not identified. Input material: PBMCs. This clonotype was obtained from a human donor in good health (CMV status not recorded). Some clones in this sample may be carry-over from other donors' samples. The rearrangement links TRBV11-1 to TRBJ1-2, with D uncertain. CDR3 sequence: CASSFRKDYGYTF. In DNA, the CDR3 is TGTGCCAGCAGCTTCCGCAAGGACTATGGCTACACCTTC. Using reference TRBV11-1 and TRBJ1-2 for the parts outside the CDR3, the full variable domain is EAEVAQSPRYKITEKSQAVAFWCDPISGHATLYWYRQILGQGPELLVQFQDESVVDDSQLPKDRFSAERLKGVDSTLKIQPAELGDSAMYLCASSFRKDYGYTFGSGTRLTVV.